The sequence of this T cell receptor (beta chain) was determined in a study of beta chain features in type 1 diabetes. Cells sorted by CD45RO/CCR7/CD25/CD127/CD95/CD27 comprised CD4+ naive, central memory, regulatory and stem cell-like memory cells. The study reverse transcribed the entire isolated RNA, so it sequenced expressed TCRB transcripts. The average read count of naive, central memory and regulatory T cell samples was around 3.8 million. TCRdb's copy holds only in-frame clones and misses some; the assay was immunoSEQ multiplex PCR. The sample has a few hundred thousand clones; approximately 13% are singletons. Regarding the study as a whole: TCRB CDR3 length was moderately but significantly reduced in all four CD4+ subsets of Type 1 diabetes patients. Overrepresentation of cells with high TCR expression could result from cDNA sequencing. VDJ junctions in type 1 diabetes patients carried more deletions and fewer insertions.

The CDR3 length is 14 residues. The V gene lost 4 bases and the J gene lost 8 bases, with 17 bases spanning the gap. Germline CDR1 is MGHRA and CDR2 is YSYEKL. This clone was seen a few times. Its target is unknown. V usage is TRBV4-1 and J usage is TRBJ1-2; D ambiguous. The source material was naive CD4+ T cells from blood. The TCR originated in a woman aged 18-29 years with type 1 diabetes. The CDR3, as DNA: TGCGCCAGCAGCCCACCGACGAGGGTAGAAGGCTACACCTTC. Amino acid sequence: CASSPPTRVEGYTF.